This TCR beta chain was profiled in a study of healthy donors' naive CD4 and CD8 T cells. Study-wide points: CDR3 charge plus V and J genes appeared to account for about 13% of CD4/CD8 variance.

Comments on this clonotype: Its antigen remains unidentified.

TCR libraries were built from about 500 ng of total RNA by linear amplification. TCRdb used MiXCR to reprocess the reads, holding one entry per CDR3 protein. This sample has about 180,000 distinct CDR3 sequences, with about 76% found just once. This clonotype originated in a pool of human donors in good health; the sample pools cells from several healthy donors. Sequenced material: naive CD4+ and CD8+ T cells sorted from blood, pooled from several donors.

The CDR3 reads CAWSIWDSTYEQYF. For the CDR3, the DNA is TGTGCCTGGAGTATCTGGGACAGTACCTACGAGCAGTACTTC. This rearrangement joins TRBV30 to TRBJ2-7, with 7 bases lining up with TRBD1. Germline assignment: CDR1 GTSNPN and CDR2 SVGIG (reference sequence). Trimming removed 2 bases from V and 2 bases from J; junction bases left unmatched: 6. The CDR3 extends over 14 amino acids.